Each of the 10 T cell receptor beta chains below was sequenced from the same sample in a study of T cells in tuberculosis. Measured with immunoSEQ multiplex PCR; TCRdb has only the in-frame clones, and not every one. Seen here are some 41,000 clones, about 94% observed once, and the top ten hold 1.9%. The sequenced material came from PBMCs. All receptors come from a donor between 10 and 35 years old with latent tuberculosis or without tuberculosis infection. Some clones in this sample may be carry-over from other donors' samples.

The chain is built from TRBV9 and TRBJ1-1; TRBD1 matches at 9 bases. The CDR3 is 14 residues long. V shed 2 bases, J shed 6 bases, and the junction held 5 bases outside the gene matches. Germline CDR1 is SGDLS and CDR2 is YYNGEE. The CDR3 DNA is TGTGCCAGCAGCGTGGGACAGGGTGGCGCTGAAGCTTTCTTT. As protein: CASSVGQGGAEAFF.

The rearrangement joins TRBV11-2 to TRBJ1-4; D is ambiguous. Germline CDR1 is SGHAT and CDR2 is FQNNGV. V was pared by 0 bases and J by 0 bases, with 5 bases between. CDR3 length: 15 amino acids. CDR3 loop: CASSLEPATNEKLFF. The CDR3 coding sequence is TGTGCCAGCAGCTTAGAGCCAGCAACTAATGAAAAACTGTTTTTT.

This chain joins TRBV6-5 and TRBJ1-5, with D possibly TRBD1 on 6 matching bases. This CDR3 has 15 residues. CDR1 and CDR2 from the germline V gene are MNHEY and SVGAGI. Trimming cost V 2 bases and J 6 bases, with 14 bases left between them. The CDR3: CASSYGPGVAQPQHF. CDR3 DNA sequence: TGTGCCAGCAGTTACGGGCCAGGGGTGGCTCAGCCCCAGCATTTT.

J is TRBJ1-5 and V is TRBV28; perhaps TRBD1 as D (5 bases). V was clipped by 2 bases and J by 5 bases, with 16 bases between them. There are 16 residues in the CDR3. In germline, CDR1 is MDHEN, CDR2 SYDVKM. The CDR3 here is CASSLVSQGGYQPQHF. CDR3 nucleotide sequence: TGTGCCAGCAGTTTAGTTTCCCAGGGAGGGTATCAGCCCCAGCATTTT.

CDR3 coding DNA: TGTGCCAGCAGCTTGGACCGGGCCTACGAGCAGTACTTC. Translation gives CASSLDRAYEQYF. This rearrangement joins TRBV5-4 to TRBJ2-7, with D unresolved. CDR3 size: 13 residues. Trimming cost V 0 bases and J 2 bases, with 6 bases left between them. The germline V gene has CDR1 SGHNT and CDR2 YYREEE (reference sequence).

The chain couples TRBV19 to TRBJ1-1; D is unresolved. CDR3 size: 14 residues. The germline V and J ends were trimmed by 6 bases and 0 bases, with 11 bases remaining between them. Germline V CDR1 and CDR2: LNHDA, SQIVND (reference sequence). CDR3 nucleotide sequence: TGTGCCAGTAGCCCCGCGGCCATGAACACTGAAGCTTTCTTT. Translation: CASSPAAMNTEAFF.

This sequence joins TRBV28 and TRBJ2-1, with 7 bases that match TRBD2. V lost 2 bases and J lost 2; bases outside the gene matches: 0. This CDR3 has 14 residues. Germline V CDR1 and CDR2: MDHEN, SYDVKM. The CDR3 protein is CASSLGGAYNEQFF. Here the CDR3 DNA reads TGTGCCAGCAGTTTAGGGGGGGCCTACAATGAGCAGTTCTTC.

The chain has TRBV19 and TRBJ1-5; TRBD1 might be the D (6 bases). The V end lost 7 bases, the J end lost 5 bases, and 21 bases lay between the germline ends. CDR3 length: 16 residues. Germline-derived CDR1 and CDR2 are LNHDA and SQIVND (reference sequence). The CDR3 loop is CASKQQGFGVYQPQHF. The CDR3 coding sequence is TGTGCCAGTAAACAACAGGGATTTGGAGTCTATCAGCCCCAGCATTTT. The full variable domain, completed using reference TRBV19 and TRBJ1-5, is DGGITQSPKYLFRKEGQNVTLSCEQNLNHDAMYWYRQDPGQGLRLIYYSQIVNDFQKGDIAEGYSVSREKKESFPLTVTSAQKNPTAFYLCASKQQGFGVYQPQHFGDGTRLSIL.

This sequence joins TRBV2 and TRBJ1-2, with a weak D call TRBD1 (5 bases). CDR3 length: 14 amino acids. From germline, CDR1 is SNHLY and CDR2 FYNNEI. V was cut by 7 bases and J by 2 bases, with 14 bases left in between. The CDR3 DNA follows: TGTGCCAGCATCAAGCGGGGGGAAAACTATGGCTACACCTTC. Translating gives CASIKRGENYGYTF.

Written as DNA, the CDR3 is TGTGCCAGCAGTTTGAGGCAGGGCAACACTGAAGCTTTCTTT. Amino acid sequence: CASSLRQGNTEAFF. The chain has TRBV27 and TRBJ1-1; D perhaps matches TRBD1 (5 bases). Trimming took 3 bases from V and 2 from J, leaving 10 bases between them. CDR1 MNHEY and CDR2 SMNVEV come from the germline V gene (reference sequence). The CDR3 totals 14 residues.